One and the same sample provided the 15 T cell receptor beta chains below, sequenced in a study of beta chain features in type 1 diabetes. Study-level results: Among all four CD4+ subsets, Type 1 diabetes patients had TCRB CDR3s that were moderately but significantly shorter.

These TCRs are of unknown antigen specificity. Of the isolated RNA, all was reverse transcribed, and so the sequenced material was expressed TCRB transcripts. The data were produced by immunoSEQ multiplex PCR, yet TCRdb's version contains in-frame clones alone and is incomplete. The profile shows around 650,000 clones, around an eighth of them singletons. The sample taken for sequencing was naive CD4+ T cells from blood. The receptors come from a man aged 25 to 40 with type 1 diabetes.

The chain combines TRBV11-2 with TRBJ2-3, with TRBD1 as a possible D gene (7 bases). Germline V gene lookup returns CDR1 SGHAT and CDR2 FQNNGV. The CDR3 sequence is 15 residues long. Trimming removed 0 bases from V and 5 bases from J, with 12 bases in between. CDR3 DNA sequence: TGTGCCAGCAGCTTAGAGGAGGGGGCTAGAGATACGCAGTATTTT. Translated: CASSLEEGARDTQYF.

V gene TRBV9 combines with J gene TRBJ1-1, with D possibly matching TRBD1 (5 bases). Looked up from germline, CDR1 is SGDLS and CDR2 is YYNGEE. CDR3 length: 14 amino acids. The V gene lost 1 base and the J gene lost 8 bases, with 15 bases spanning the gap. The CDR3 DNA sequence: TGTGCCAGCAGCGTAATGGCAGGGCAGGAAGAAGCTTTCTTT. It translates to CASSVMAGQEEAFF.

A few counts support this clone. The chain joins TRBV29-1 to TRBJ2-1, with a tentative D call TRBD1 (5 bases). The V end lost 0 bases, the J end lost 2 bases, and 8 bases lay between the germline ends. The germline V gene has CDR1 SQVTM and CDR2 ANQGSEA. CDR3 length: 14 amino acids. The DNA of the CDR3 is TGCAGCGTTGAAGAGGGGCCTCCCTACAATGAGCAGTTCTTC. Its translation is CSVEEGPPYNEQFF.

The gene calls are TRBV28 and TRBJ2-2; the D is unclear. Deletions cut 4 bases from V and 8 bases from J, with 8 bases between. CDR3 size: 12 residues. Germline V lookup: CDR1 MDHEN, CDR2 SYDVKM. CDR3 amino acids: CASSSDGGELFF. CDR3 DNA: TGTGCCAGCAGTTCGGACGGTGGGGAGCTGTTTTTT.

This clone has just a few counts. This chain connects TRBV10-3 to TRBJ2-6; no clear D. V lost 6 bases, J lost 0 bases, and 6 bases lay in between. Per germline, CDR1 ENHRY and CDR2 SYGVKD. The CDR3 spans 14 residues. CDR3 in DNA: TGTGCCATCAGGTGGGACTCTGGGGCCAACGTCCTGACTTTC. It encodes CAIRWDSGANVLTF.

This clone turned up a few times. The chain recombines TRBV11-2 with TRBJ2-1; D unresolved. Germline V gene sequence: CDR1 SGHAT, CDR2 FQNNGV. This CDR3 is 16 amino acids long. Trimming cost V 1 base and J 3 bases, with 13 bases left between them. Here the CDR3 DNA reads TGTGCCAGCAGCTTAGGCGGCAGGACCTTCTACAATGAGCAGTTCTTC. It is translated as CASSLGGRTFYNEQFF.

This clone was seen a handful of times. The rearrangement joins TRBV7-2 to TRBJ1-1, with TRBD1 matching 8 bases. Germline V CDR1 and CDR2: SGHTA, FQGNSA. This CDR3 spans 15 amino acids. The ends lost 5 bases at V and 1 base at J; junction bases unmatched: 6. The CDR3 here is CASSPGQGTNTEAFF. In DNA, the CDR3 is TGTGCCAGCAGCCCCGGACAGGGAACGAACACTGAAGCTTTCTTT.

There are a few counts of this clone. The CDR3 nucleotides are TGTGCCAGCAGCTTAGGGCCCTCTGAAGCTTTCTTT. As protein: CASSLGPSEAFF. The chain has TRBV7-2 and TRBJ1-1; D remains ambiguous. CDR1 is SGHTA, CDR2 FQGNSA, per germline. V shed 1 base and J shed 6 bases, with 6 bases lying between them. The CDR3 is 12 residues long.

This clone occurred a few times. The chain couples TRBV21-1 to TRBJ2-5. TRBV21-1 is a listed pseudogene. This CDR3 is 14 amino acids long. The CDR3 sequence is CASSPGGKVETQYF. CDR3 nucleotides: TGTGCCAGCAGCCCCGGGGGCAAGGTGGAGACCCAGTACTTC.

This clone was counted only a few times. The rearrangement joins TRBV2 to TRBJ2-4; D not resolved. CDR1 is SNHLY, CDR2 FYNNEI, per germline. There are 11 residues in the CDR3. Deletions cut 9 bases from V and 11 bases from J, with 14 bases between. The chain's CDR3 is CASEKGKFQYF. The CDR3 DNA is TGTGCCAGTGAAAAGGGCAAATTTCAGTACTTC.

The chain couples TRBV7-3 to TRBJ1-1; tentative D call: TRBD1 (6 bases). Trimming took off 3 bases at V and 3 bases at J, with 8 bases between the two ends. Germline V gene sequence: CDR1 SGHTA, CDR2 FQGTGA. The CDR3 spans 13 residues. As DNA, the CDR3 is TGTGCCAGCAGCTTCAACAGGGACACTGAAGCTTTCTTT. This gives the protein CASSFNRDTEAFF.

This clone was counted between two and nine times. The V call is TRBV5-6, the J call TRBJ2-5; TRBD2 matches 10 bases. The V gene's germline CDR1 is SGHDT and CDR2 YYEEEE. This CDR3 spans 15 amino acids. J was trimmed by 2 bases and V by 7 bases; bases with no gene match: 8. Written as DNA, the CDR3 is TGTGCCAGCGCGAGCGGGGGGGCGAGACAAGAGACCCAGTACTTC. Its translation: CASASGGARQETQYF. Combining the CDR3 with reference TRBV5-6 and TRBJ2-5 gives the whole variable domain DAGVTQSPTHLIKTRGQQVTLRCSPKSGHDTVSWYQQALGQGPQFIFQYYEEEERQRGNFPDRFSGHQFPNYSSELNVNALLLGDSALYLCASASGGARQETQYFGPGTRLLVL.

V gene TRBV4-1 combines with J gene TRBJ2-1; 10 bases fit TRBD1. The CDR3 extends over 16 amino acids. CDR1 and CDR2 (germline): MGHRA, YSYEKL. V shed 3 bases, J shed 6 bases, and the junction held 8 bases outside the gene matches. In DNA, the CDR3 is TGCGCCAGCAGCCACCCCCCGGGACAGGGGATCAATGAGCAGTTCTTC. Translated: CASSHPPGQGINEQFF.

The rearrangement joins TRBV4-2 to TRBJ1-6, with D tentatively TRBD1 (6 bases). V lost 1 base, J lost 9 bases, and 13 bases lay in between. Germline lookup yields CDR1 LGHNA and CDR2 YNFKEQ. This CDR3 has 15 amino acids. The DNA of the CDR3 is TGTGCCAGCAGCCAAGGTAGTCAGGGGACTTCACCCCTCCACTTT. The encoded protein is CASSQGSQGTSPLHF.

This clone has a handful of counts. In DNA form, the CDR3 reads TGCGCCAGCAGTGGGCCGAACCTACCAGGAGCGGGCGAGCAGTACTTC. Protein: CASSGPNLPGAGEQYF. The chain employs TRBV10-2 and TRBJ2-7; D might be TRBD2 (6 bases). V was pared by 4 bases and J by 6 bases, with 22 bases between. Germline loops: CDR1 WSHSY, CDR2 SAAADI. The CDR3 extends over 16 amino acids.